This T cell receptor beta chain emerged from a study of identical twins. This clonotype was detected ten times or more. The antigen is not known. A universal primer site arose from template switching, and cDNA bore unique molecular identifiers. MiXCR, applied by TCRdb to the 5' RACE reads, yields one record per CDR3 protein. The profile shows approximately 590,000 distinct CDR3 sequences, more than 9% of them singletons. Between the trimmed V and J ends, which lost 3 bases and 5 bases, there was a span of 15 bases. Germline CDR1 is KGHDR and CDR2 is SFDVKD. This CDR3 is built from 15 residues. Study results and caveats: Partial confounding of zero-insertion analyses by invariant MAIT and iNKT cells was possible.

This same sample was also part of a study on yellow fever vaccine responses in identical twins.

The V and J genes are TRBV24-1 and TRBJ2-5, with a tentative D call TRBD1 (6 bases). This sequence was found in a woman between 18 and 30 years old in good health. Source material: PBMCs. As DNA, the CDR3 is TGTGCCACCAGTGATCCGATAGGTCAGGGGGAGACCCAGTACTTC. This encodes CATSDPIGQGETQYF.